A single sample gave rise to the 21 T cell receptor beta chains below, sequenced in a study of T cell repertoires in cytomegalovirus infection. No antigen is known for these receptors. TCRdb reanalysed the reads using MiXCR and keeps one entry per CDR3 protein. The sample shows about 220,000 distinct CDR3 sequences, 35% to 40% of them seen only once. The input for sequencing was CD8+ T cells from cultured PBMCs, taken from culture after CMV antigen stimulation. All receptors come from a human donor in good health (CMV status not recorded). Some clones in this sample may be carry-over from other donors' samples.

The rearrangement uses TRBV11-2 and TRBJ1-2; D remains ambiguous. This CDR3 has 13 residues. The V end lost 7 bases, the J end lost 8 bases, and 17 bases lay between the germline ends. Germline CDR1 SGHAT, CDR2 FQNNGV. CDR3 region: CASTPIPRSGYTF. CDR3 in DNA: TGTGCCAGCACCCCCATACCGAGGAGCGGCTACACCTTC.

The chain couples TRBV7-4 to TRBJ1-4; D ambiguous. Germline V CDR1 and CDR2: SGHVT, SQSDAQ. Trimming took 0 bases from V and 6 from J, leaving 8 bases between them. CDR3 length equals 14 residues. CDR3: CASSLAWPDEKLFF. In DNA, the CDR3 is TGTGCCAGCAGCTTAGCTTGGCCAGATGAAAAACTGTTTTTT.

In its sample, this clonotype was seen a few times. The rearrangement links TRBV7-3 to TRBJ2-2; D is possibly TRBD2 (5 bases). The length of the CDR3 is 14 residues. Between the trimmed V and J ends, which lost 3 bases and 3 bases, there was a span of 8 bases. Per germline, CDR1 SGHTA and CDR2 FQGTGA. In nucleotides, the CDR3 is TGTGCCAGCAGCTTGGACTCACACACCGGGGAGCTGTTTTTT. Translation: CASSLDSHTGELFF.

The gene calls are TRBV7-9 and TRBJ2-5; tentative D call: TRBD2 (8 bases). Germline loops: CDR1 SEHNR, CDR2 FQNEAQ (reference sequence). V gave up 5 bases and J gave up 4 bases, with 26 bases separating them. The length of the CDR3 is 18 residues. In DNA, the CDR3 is TGTGCCAGCAGCCTGAAGGGGGCCAGCGGGGGCCGGGGAGAGACCCAGTACTTC. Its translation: CASSLKGASGGRGETQYF.

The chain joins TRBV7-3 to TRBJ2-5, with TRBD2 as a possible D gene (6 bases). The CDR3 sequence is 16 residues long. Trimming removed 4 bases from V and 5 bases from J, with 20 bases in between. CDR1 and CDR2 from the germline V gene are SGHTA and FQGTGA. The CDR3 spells CASSSSGLQAGETQYF. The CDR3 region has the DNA TGTGCCAGCAGCTCGTCGGGACTTCAGGCGGGGGAGACCCAGTACTTC. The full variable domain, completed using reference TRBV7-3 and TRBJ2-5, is GAGVSQTPSNKVTEKGKYVELRCDPISGHTALYWYRQSLGQGPEFLIYFQGTGAADDSGLPNDRFFAVRPEGSVSTLKIQRTERGDSAVYLCASSSSGLQAGETQYFGPGTRLLVL.

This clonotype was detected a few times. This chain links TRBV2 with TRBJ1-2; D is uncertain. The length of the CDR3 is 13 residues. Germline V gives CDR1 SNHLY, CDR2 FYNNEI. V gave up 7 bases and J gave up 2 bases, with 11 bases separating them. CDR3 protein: CASNGRLNYGYTF. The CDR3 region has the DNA TGTGCCAGCAACGGACGGCTCAACTATGGCTACACCTTC.

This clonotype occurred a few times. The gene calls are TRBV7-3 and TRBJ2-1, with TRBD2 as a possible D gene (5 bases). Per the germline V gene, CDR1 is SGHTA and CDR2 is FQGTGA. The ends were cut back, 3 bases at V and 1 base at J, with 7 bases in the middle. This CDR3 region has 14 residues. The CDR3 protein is CASSFSESYNEQFF. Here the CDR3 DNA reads TGTGCCAGCAGCTTTAGCGAATCCTACAATGAGCAGTTCTTC.

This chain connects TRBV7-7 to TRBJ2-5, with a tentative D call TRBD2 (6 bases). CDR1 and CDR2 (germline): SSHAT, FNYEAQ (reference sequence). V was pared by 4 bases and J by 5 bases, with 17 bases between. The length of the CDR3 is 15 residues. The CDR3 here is CASSSSAGSGETQYF. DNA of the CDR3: TGTGCCAGCAGCTCGTCGGCGGGGTCTGGGGAGACCCAGTACTTC.

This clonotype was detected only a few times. The chain's CDR3 is CASMEIQGEPPYEQYF. CDR3 DNA sequence: TGTGCCAGCATGGAGATACAGGGGGAGCCCCCTTACGAGCAGTACTTC. The V call is TRBV6-6, the J call TRBJ2-7, with 8 bases fitting TRBD1. The J segment lost 4 bases and the V segment lost 7 bases, leaving 15 bases of the junction unmatched. CDR3 length: 16 amino acids. Germline V gene data show CDR1 as MNHNY and CDR2 as SVGAGI (reference sequence).

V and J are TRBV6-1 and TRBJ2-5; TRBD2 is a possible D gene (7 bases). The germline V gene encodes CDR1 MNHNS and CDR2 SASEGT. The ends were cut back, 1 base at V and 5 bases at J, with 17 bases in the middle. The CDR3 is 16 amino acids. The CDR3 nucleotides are TGTGCCAGCAGTGAAGAAGAGTGGGGGGGCGAGGAGACCCAGTACTTC. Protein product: CASSEEEWGGEETQYF.

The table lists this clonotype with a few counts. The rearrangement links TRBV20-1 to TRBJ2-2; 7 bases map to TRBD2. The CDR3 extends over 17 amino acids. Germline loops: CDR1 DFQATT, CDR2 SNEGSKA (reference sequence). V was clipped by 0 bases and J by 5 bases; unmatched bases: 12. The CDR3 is CSARDPDAGVETGELFF. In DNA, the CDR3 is TGCAGTGCTAGAGATCCTGACGCGGGAGTGGAAACCGGGGAGCTGTTTTTT.

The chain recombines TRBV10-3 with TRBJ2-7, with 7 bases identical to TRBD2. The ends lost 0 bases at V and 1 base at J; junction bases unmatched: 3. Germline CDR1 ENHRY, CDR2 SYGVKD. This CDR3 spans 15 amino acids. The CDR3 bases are TGTGCCATCAGTGAGTCGGCTAGCGGTTCCTACGAGCAGTACTTC. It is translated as CAISESASGSYEQYF.

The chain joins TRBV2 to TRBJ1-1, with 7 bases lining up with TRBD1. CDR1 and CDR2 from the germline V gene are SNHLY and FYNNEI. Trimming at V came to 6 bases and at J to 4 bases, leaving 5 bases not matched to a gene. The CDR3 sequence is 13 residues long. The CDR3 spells CASRNRGGTEAFF. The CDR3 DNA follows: TGTGCCAGCAGGAACAGGGGAGGCACTGAAGCTTTCTTT.

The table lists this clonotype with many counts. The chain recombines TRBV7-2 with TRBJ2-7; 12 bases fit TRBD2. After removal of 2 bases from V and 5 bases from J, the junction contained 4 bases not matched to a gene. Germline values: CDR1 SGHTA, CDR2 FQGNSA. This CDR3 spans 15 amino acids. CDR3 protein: CASSLLAGGPDEQYF. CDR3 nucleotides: TGTGCCAGCAGCTTACTAGCGGGAGGGCCAGACGAGCAGTACTTC.

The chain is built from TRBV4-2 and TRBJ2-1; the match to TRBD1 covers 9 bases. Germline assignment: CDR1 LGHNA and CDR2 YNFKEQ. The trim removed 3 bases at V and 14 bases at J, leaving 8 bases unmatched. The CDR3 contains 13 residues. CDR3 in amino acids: CASSQARDREEFF. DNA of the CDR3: TGTGCCAGCAGCCAGGCCCGGGACAGGGAGGAGTTCTTC.

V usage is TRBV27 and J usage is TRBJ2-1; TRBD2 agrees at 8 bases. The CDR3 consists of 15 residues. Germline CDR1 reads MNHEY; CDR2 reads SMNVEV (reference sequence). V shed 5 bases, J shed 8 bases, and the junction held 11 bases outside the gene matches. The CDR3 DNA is TGTGCCAGCAGTAATCCGGGACTAGGAGGGCATGAGCAGTTCTTC. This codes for CASSNPGLGGHEQFF.

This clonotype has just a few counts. This chain's CDR3 is CASSPRDRGYDEQFF. The CDR3 DNA follows: TGTGCCAGCAGCCCACGGGACAGGGGATACGATGAGCAGTTCTTC. The chain recombines TRBV7-6 with TRBJ2-1, with 10 bases aligning to TRBD1. Germline V gene data show CDR1 as SGHVS and CDR2 as FNYEAQ. Germline trimming cut 5 bases from V and 8 bases from J; bases unmatched to any gene: 9. CDR3 length equals 15 residues.

The DNA for the CDR3 is TGTGCCATCAGTGAGTCGGGGCAGGGAGGTACTGAAGCTTTCTTT. The encoded protein is CAISESGQGGTEAFF. The chain carries TRBV10-3 and TRBJ1-1; tentatively, D is TRBD1 (5 bases). Trimming left V 0 bases short and J 5 bases short, with 13 bases between. The CDR3 is made up of 15 amino acids. Germline V gene lookup returns CDR1 ENHRY and CDR2 SYGVKD.

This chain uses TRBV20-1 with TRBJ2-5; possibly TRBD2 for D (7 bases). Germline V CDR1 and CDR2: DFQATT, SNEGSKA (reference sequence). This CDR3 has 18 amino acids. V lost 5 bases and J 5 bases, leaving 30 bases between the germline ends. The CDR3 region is CSASVGGLIVSGGETQYF. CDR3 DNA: TGCAGTGCTTCAGTCGGGGGGCTCATCGTGTCGGGAGGTGAGACCCAGTACTTC.

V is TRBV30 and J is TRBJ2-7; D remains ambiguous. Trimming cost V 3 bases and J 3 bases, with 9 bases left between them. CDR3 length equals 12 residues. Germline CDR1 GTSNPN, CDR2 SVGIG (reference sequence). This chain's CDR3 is CAWSSLNYEQYF. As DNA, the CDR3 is TGTGCCTGGAGCTCATTGAACTACGAGCAGTACTTC.

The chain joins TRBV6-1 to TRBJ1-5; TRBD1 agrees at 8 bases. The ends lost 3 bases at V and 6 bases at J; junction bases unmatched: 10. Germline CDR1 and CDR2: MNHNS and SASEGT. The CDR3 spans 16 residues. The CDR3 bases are TGTGCCAGCAGTGAGGCAATTCAGGGGGCTGGTCAGCCCCAGCATTTT. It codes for CASSEAIQGAGQPQHF.